These T cell receptor beta chains were read from a single sample in a study of identical twins. TCRdb reprocessed the 5' RACE reads with MiXCR, giving one entry per CDR3 protein. The sample contains about 210,000 distinct CDR3 sequences, roughly a tenth of which appear only once. The sample was memory (CD45RO+) T cells sorted from blood. All receptors derive from a woman aged 18-30 years in good health. Each CDR3 is given with its conserved first and last residue. The D gene is left open where the match is weak. Clone size is stated in some rows and not others, as once, few, many or a class when expanded.

clone_size: few
j_call: TRBJ2-1
v_call: TRBV29-1
d_call: NA
cdr3_nt: TGCAGCGGGGAAGAGGTGCAGGGCAATGAGCAGTTCTTC
cdr3_aa: CSGEEVQGNEQFF

clone_size: NA
j_call: TRBJ2-1
v_call: TRBV12-3/TRBV12-4
d_call: TRBD2
cdr3_nt: TGTGCCAGCAGTCGGACCGAAGCGGGAGGGCATTTCTTC
cdr3_aa: CASSRTEAGGHFF

clone_size: NA
j_call: TRBJ2-7
v_call: TRBV5-5
d_call: TRBD1
cdr3_nt: TGTGCCAGCAGCTTGTTGACAGGGGCAATCCACGAGCAGTACTTC
cdr3_aa: CASSLLTGAIHEQYF

clone_size: few
j_call: TRBJ2-3
v_call: TRBV20-1
d_call: NA
cdr3_nt: TGCAGTGCGCAGGGACGGTCAGATACGCAGTATTTT
cdr3_aa: CSAQGRSDTQYF

clone_size: many
j_call: TRBJ1-1
v_call: TRBV5-1
d_call: TRBD1
cdr3_nt: TGCGCCAGCAGCACGGGACAGGGATGGACTGAAGCTTTCTTT
cdr3_aa: CASSTGQGWTEAFF

clone_size: NA
j_call: TRBJ1-5
v_call: TRBV5-1
d_call: NA
cdr3_nt: TGCGCCAGCAGCATTGACACAGATCAGCCCCAGCATTTT
cdr3_aa: CASSIDTDQPQHF

clone_size: few
j_call: TRBJ2-4
v_call: TRBV12-3/TRBV12-4
d_call: NA
cdr3_nt: TGTGCCAGCACCGAACTAGCCAAAAACATTCAGTACTTC
cdr3_aa: CASTELAKNIQYF

clone_size: NA
j_call: TRBJ1-2
v_call: TRBV20-1
d_call: NA
cdr3_nt: TGCAGTGCTAGGTCCTTAGAACCTACCTATGGCTACACCTTC
cdr3_aa: CSARSLEPTYGYTF

clone_size: NA
j_call: TRBJ2-1
v_call: TRBV29-1
d_call: NA
cdr3_nt: TGCAGCGTTTCAGGGGCTTCCTACAATGAGCAGTTCTTC
cdr3_aa: CSVSGASYNEQFF

clone_size: NA
j_call: TRBJ1-2
v_call: TRBV5-1
d_call: NA
cdr3_nt: TGCGCCAGCAGCTTGGACGGTACAAACTATGGCTACACCTTC
cdr3_aa: CASSLDGTNYGYTF

clone_size: NA
j_call: TRBJ2-5
v_call: TRBV7-9
d_call: NA
cdr3_nt: TGTGCCAGCAGCTTAGGGTCAGGGCCAGAGACCCAGTACTTC
cdr3_aa: CASSLGSGPETQYF